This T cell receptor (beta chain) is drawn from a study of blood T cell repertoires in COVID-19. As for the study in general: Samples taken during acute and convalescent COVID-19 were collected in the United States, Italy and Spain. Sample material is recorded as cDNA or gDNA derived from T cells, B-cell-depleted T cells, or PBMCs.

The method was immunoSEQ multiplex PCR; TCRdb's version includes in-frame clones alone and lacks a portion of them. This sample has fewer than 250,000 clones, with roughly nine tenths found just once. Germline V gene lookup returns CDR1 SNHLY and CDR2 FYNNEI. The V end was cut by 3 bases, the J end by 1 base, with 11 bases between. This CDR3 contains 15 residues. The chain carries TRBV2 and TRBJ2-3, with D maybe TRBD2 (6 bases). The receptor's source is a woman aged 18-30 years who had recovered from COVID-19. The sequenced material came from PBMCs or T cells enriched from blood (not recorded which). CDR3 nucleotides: TGTGCCAGCAGTGAGGGGGGAATCGGCACAGATACGCAGTATTTT. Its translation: CASSEGGIGTDTQYF.